This T cell receptor (beta chain) came from a study of blood T cell repertoires in COVID-19. Study in general: Acute-phase and convalescent COVID-19 samples originated in the United States, Italy and Spain. PBMCs, B-cell-depleted T cells, or T cells provided the cDNA or gDNA that made up the material.

The junction had 10 bases not matched to a gene; V was cut back by 6 bases and J by 4 bases. Germline V gene data show CDR1 as SEHNR and CDR2 as FQNEAQ (reference sequence). There are 15 residues in the CDR3. As originally analysed: The assay estimated nucleated cells by amplifying reference gene primers. Assay: immunoSEQ multiplex PCR; the TCRdb copy retains only in-frame clones and omits some. For V, J and clone size, that table is used; D and trimming come from the DNA. The sample shows some 120,000 clones, around four fifths of them seen only once. The chain combines TRBV7-9 with TRBJ1-1, with 8 bases matching TRBD1. Sequenced: peripheral blood. The TCR originated in a man at least 80 years old with active or convalescent COVID-19. CDR3 amino acids: CASRTNQGAGTEAFF. CDR3 DNA: TGTGCCAGCAGAACCAACCAGGGGGCCGGCACTGAAGCTTTCTTT.